A selection of T cell receptor beta chains follows, all from one sample in a study of siplizumab effects on memory and regulatory T cells. The repertoire was sequenced with immunoSEQ multiplex PCR; TCRdb's copy has only in-frame clones and lacks some. The sample has under 110,000 clones, about 93% seen once. Input material: non-Treg CD4+ T cells sorted from blood. These receptors originate from a human donor in good health. Each CDR3 is given with its conserved first and last residue. The order of the fields is V gene, CDR3 length, D gene, CDR3 protein. A D gene is named only where the DNA matches it firmly.

TRBV4-2 15 NA CASSLGLENTGELFF
TRBV6-4 17 NA CASIGEPSRASNQPQHF
TRBV4-1 13 NA CASSQSSGNTIYF
TRBV28 14 NA CASSLWGESYEQYF
TRBV7-6 17 NA CASSLEGGKFSYNEQFF
TRBV19 14 NA CATKRRGSNQPQHF
TRBV19 13 NA CAATGQPNQPQHF
TRBV27 15 NA CASSLSTPAYNEQFF
TRBV4-2 18 TRBD1 CASSQGGDSTSSGNTIYF
TRBV19 15 NA CASSSTPGRSYEQYF
TRBV11-3 14 TRBD2 CASSTLSGSYEQYF
TRBV4-3 15 TRBD1 CASSQLQGAGETQYF
TRBV4-1 16 NA CASSHRSGLSNQPQHF
TRBV7-9 13 NA CASSLGTNQPQHF
TRBV10-3 13 TRBD2 CAIRTSGSNGKYF
TRBV28 17 TRBD2 CASSHTPGSGSLGEQYF
TRBV13 17 TRBD1 CASSFSYRGDRVTEAFF
TRBV29-1 11 TRBD1 CSVRGGQGQYF
TRBV7-3 14 NA CASSLTGGTDTQYF
TRBV5-6 11 NA CASSFTSEQFF